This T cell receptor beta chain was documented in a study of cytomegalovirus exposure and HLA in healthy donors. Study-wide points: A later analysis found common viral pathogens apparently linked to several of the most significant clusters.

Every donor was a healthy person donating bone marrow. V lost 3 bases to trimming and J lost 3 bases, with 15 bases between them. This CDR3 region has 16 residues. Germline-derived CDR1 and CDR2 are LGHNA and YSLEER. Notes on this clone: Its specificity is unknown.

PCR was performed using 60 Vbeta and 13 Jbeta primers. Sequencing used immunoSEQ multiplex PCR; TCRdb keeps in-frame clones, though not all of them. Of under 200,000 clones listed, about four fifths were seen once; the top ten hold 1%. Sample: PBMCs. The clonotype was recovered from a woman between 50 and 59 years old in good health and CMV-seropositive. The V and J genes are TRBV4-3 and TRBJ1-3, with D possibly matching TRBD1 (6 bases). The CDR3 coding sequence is TGCGCCAGCAGCCATAACCAGGGGCGCAGTGGAAACACCATATATTTT. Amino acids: CASSHNQGRSGNTIYF.